This entry lists 24 T cell receptor beta chains sequenced from one sample in a study of T cells in women clearing cervical HPV infection. Generated by immunoSEQ multiplex PCR, the TCRdb table keeps only in-frame clones and is missing some. In total, the table holds 14,000 or so clones. The specimen was blood buffy coat. The source is a woman aged 18 to 75 with a cervical HPV16 infection that either progressed to CIN3+ or cleared (not recorded which).

Concerning this clone: Read sequence stops 3 residues before the CDR3 end, and the germline J gene provides the missing end. The V call is TRBV5-1, the J call TRBJ2-7, with D unclear. V lost 1 base and J 0 bases, leaving 8 bases between the germline ends. The germline V gene has CDR1 SGHRS and CDR2 YFSETQ. This CDR3 is 14 amino acids long. The sequenced part of the CDR3 DNA is TGCGCCAGCAGCTTGAATCCTCGCTCCTACGAG. It specifies CASSLNPRSYE. The complete CDR3 sequence is CASSLNPRSYEQYF.

On this clone itself: The read stops 3 residues short of the end of the CDR3; the missing end is completed from the germline J gene. V gene TRBV7-6 combines with J gene TRBJ2-3; 8 positions agree with TRBD1. This CDR3 contains 14 residues. The germline CDR1 and CDR2 sequences are SGHVS and FNYEAQ. CDR3: CASSAQGADQPQYF. The covered CDR3 bases are TGTGCCAGCAGCGCCCAGGGGGCGGATCAGCCG.

For this clone: Sequence at one end of the junction differs from germline and may be a read error. The read terminates 3 residues ahead of where the CDR3 ends, so the germline J gene completes it. Other DNA sequences of this sample code for an identical CDR3. The chain links TRBV7-9 to TRBJ1-3, with a tentative D call TRBD1 (5 bases). The CDR3 loop spans 13 amino acids. Germline V CDR1 and CDR2: SEHNR, FQNEAQ (reference sequence). The DNA read from the CDR3 is TGTGCCAGCGGCAGGGTGTCTGGAAACACA. The encoded protein is CASGRVSGNT. The entire CDR3 sequence reads CASGRVSGNTIYF.

In regard to this clone: The read ends 3 residues before the CDR3 terminus; that terminus is restored from the germline J gene. The chain recombines TRBV5-1 with TRBJ1-3; 7 bases are shared with TRBD1. This CDR3 contains 16 residues. Germline values: CDR1 SGHRS, CDR2 YFSETQ. V lost 3 bases and J lost 0; bases outside the gene matches: 6. CDR3: CASSYSGTASGNTIYF. The covered CDR3 bases are TGCGCCAGCAGCTATTCTGGGACAGCCTCTGGAAACACC.

This clone is called medium-sized based on its frequency. The read finishes 3 residues shy of the CDR3 end, and the germline J gene is used to complete it. The chain uses TRBV10-3 and TRBJ2-5; possibly TRBD2 for D (6 bases). The CDR3 is made up of 13 amino acids. V lost 6 bases and J lost 1, with 9 bases in between. Germline V gene lookup returns CDR1 ENHRY and CDR2 SYGVKD. The CDR3 sequence: CAISRDSQETQYF. The covered CDR3 bases are TGTGCCATCAGCCGGGACTCCCAAGAGACC.

Regarding this clone: With the read ending 3 residues before the CDR3 end, the germline J gene is used to fill in that end. J is TRBJ1-5 and V is TRBV18; D uncertain. CDR1 and CDR2 from the germline V gene are KGHSH and LQKENI. V was trimmed by 3 bases and J by 5 bases, leaving 11 bases between them. The CDR3 has 14 amino acids. The part of the CDR3 DNA that was read is TGTGCCAGCTCACCGGCCCCTCGGGATCAGCCC. Its translation: CASSPAPRDQP. The whole CDR3 protein is CASSPAPRDQPQHF.

With respect to this clone: The read finishes 3 residues shy of the CDR3 end, and the germline J gene is used to complete it. This rearrangement joins TRBV5-8 to TRBJ2-5; D gene ambiguous. CDR1 SGHTS and CDR2 YDEGEE come from the germline V gene. The V and J ends lost 0 bases and 7 bases respectively, with 7 bases between them. The CDR3 consists of 12 residues. The sequenced part of the CDR3 DNA is TGTGCCAGCAGCTTGGTTATCGGGACC. It yields the protein CASSLVIGT. The whole CDR3 region reads CASSLVIGTQYF.

Remarks on this clone: The CDR3 end lies 3 residues beyond the end of the read and is filled in from the germline J gene. The chain has TRBV5-5 and TRBJ2-5; D might be TRBD2 (6 bases). In germline, CDR1 is SGHKS, CDR2 YYEKEE (reference sequence). CDR3 length equals 12 residues. The ends were cut back, 4 bases at V and 5 bases at J, with 9 bases in the middle. CDR3 in amino acids: CASSRAGETQYF. Incomplete CDR3 DNA: TGTGCCAGCAGCCGGGCGGGGGAGACC.

In terms of frequency, this clone is medium-sized. Read coverage stops 3 residues before the CDR3 terminus; the germline J gene supplies the remainder. The chain links TRBV19 to TRBJ2-4, with TRBD2 matching 9 bases. The CDR3 covers 16 residues. CDR1 is LNHDA and CDR2 is SQIVND in the germline V gene (reference sequence). The junction had 7 bases not matched to a gene; V was cut back by 7 bases and J by 0 bases. The sequenced part of the CDR3 DNA is TGTGCCAGTAAACCACTAGCGGGTATAGCCAAAAACATT. Its protein product is CASKPLAGIAKNI. The whole CDR3 protein is CASKPLAGIAKNIQYF.

Note on this clone: The DNA ends 3 residues before the CDR3 does, and the rest of the CDR3 is filled in from the germline J gene. The chain combines TRBV30 with TRBJ1-5; D unclear. The germline V gene has CDR1 GTSNPN and CDR2 SVGIG (reference sequence). There are 10 residues in the CDR3. The V end lost 2 bases, the J end lost 9 bases, and 5 bases lay between the germline ends. The chain's CDR3 is CAWSPMPQHF. Partial CDR3 DNA: TGTGCCTGGAGTCCCATGCCC.

On this clone: The observed sequence ends 3 residues before the CDR3 terminus, with the missing tail filled in from the germline J gene. This chain joins TRBV10-3 and TRBJ1-2; possibly TRBD1 for D (5 bases). The V gene's germline CDR1 is ENHRY and CDR2 SYGVKD. This CDR3 contains 14 residues. V gave up 4 bases and J gave up 6 bases, with 15 bases separating them. The CDR3 is CAISGAGPSDGYTF. The CDR3 DNA, read in part, is TGTGCCATCAGTGGGGCGGGGCCTTCGGATGGC.

A note on this clone: The sequenced fragment ends 3 residues before the CDR3 boundary, so the rest is inferred from the germline J gene. The rearrangement uses TRBV6-1 and TRBJ1-4; unclear D gene. The CDR3 loop spans 16 amino acids. Germline V lookup: CDR1 MNHNS, CDR2 SASEGT. CDR3 loop: CASSETRDGPLAALFF. The covered CDR3 bases are TGTGCCAGCAGTGAAACTCGAGACGGCCCGCTTGCGGCA.

Concerning this clone: The read terminates 3 residues before the CDR3 end, so the remaining end is supplied by the germline J gene. V gene TRBV20-1 combines with J gene TRBJ1-4; D unresolved. The CDR3 is 13 residues long. CDR1 and CDR2 (germline): DFQATT, SNEGSKA (reference sequence). Trimming shortened V by 5 bases and J by 5 bases, and 12 bases separated the two germline ends. The CDR3 loop is CSAVAGSNEKLFF. CDR3 bases read: TGCAGTGCTGTCGCGGGGTCCAATGAAAAA.

A word on this clone: The DNA ends 3 residues before the CDR3 does, and the rest of the CDR3 is filled in from the germline J gene. The chain employs TRBV7-9 and TRBJ1-2; D is uncertain. Germline V lookup: CDR1 SEHNR, CDR2 FQNEAQ (reference sequence). The CDR3 has 14 amino acids. V lost 5 bases and J 4 bases, leaving 14 bases between the germline ends. CDR3 DNA, as far as it was read: TGTGCCAGCAGCGGCGGACTGTCCCTCTATGGC. Residues: CASSGGLSLYG. The entire CDR3 protein reads CASSGGLSLYGYTF.

A note on this clone: The CDR3 end lies 3 residues beyond the end of the read and is filled in from the germline J gene. J is TRBJ2-3 and V is TRBV28; 7 nucleotides line up with TRBD1. The germline CDR1 and CDR2 sequences are MDHEN and SYDVKM. The CDR3 sequence is 15 residues long. CDR3 amino acids: CASQPGTANNQPQYF. CDR3 bases read: TGTGCCAGCCAGCCCGGGACAGCGAACAATCAGCCG.

Concerning this clone itself: The CDR3 extends 3 residues past the end of the read, so its final part is completed from the germline J gene. The gene calls are TRBV6-1 and TRBJ2-3, with TRBD1 identical over 8 bases. Germline V gene sequence: CDR1 MNHNS, CDR2 SASEGT. The CDR3 has 15 residues. Germline trimming cut 4 bases from V and 1 base from J; bases unmatched to any gene: 4. This CDR3 is CASSGDRGGTDTQYF. The sequenced CDR3 bases are TGTGCCAGCAGTGGAGACAGGGGTGGCACAGATACG.

Turning to this clone: The sequenced fragment ends 3 residues before the CDR3 boundary, so the rest is inferred from the germline J gene. This chain joins TRBV2 and TRBJ1-1; no firm D call. Germline CDR1 and CDR2: SNHLY and FYNNEI. The V end was cut by 6 bases, the J end by 0 bases, with 5 bases between. The length of the CDR3 is 12 residues. CDR3 protein: CASRALNTEAFF. The CDR3 DNA, read in part, is TGTGCCAGCAGGGCCCTGAACACTGAA.

Turning to this clone: Read data end 3 residues before the CDR3 end; the end is taken from the germline J gene. J is TRBJ1-4 and V is TRBV19; possibly TRBD1 for D (6 bases). CDR1 LNHDA and CDR2 SQIVND come from the germline V gene (reference sequence). The CDR3 is 16 amino acids. The V and J ends lost 11 bases and 2 bases respectively, with 21 bases between them. CDR3 DNA, as far as it was read: TGTGCCGCCGCCAAGCGGGGGGCGCCGACTAATGAAAAA. It translates to CAAAKRGAPTNEK. The whole CDR3 region reads CAAAKRGAPTNEKLFF. Looking up the rest from reference TRBV19 and TRBJ1-4 gives the full variable domain: DGGITQSPKYLFRKEGQNVTLSCEQNLNHDAMYWYRQDPGQGLRLIYYSQIVNDFQKGDIAEGYSVSREKKESFPLTVTSAQKNPTAFYLCAAAKRGAPTNEKLFFGSGTQLSVL.

As regards this clone: Sequencing ends 3 residues short of the CDR3 end; the germline J gene provides the rest. This chain uses TRBV5-1 with TRBJ2-7; D not resolved. This CDR3 contains 15 residues. CDR1 and CDR2 (germline): SGHRS, YFSETQ. The V end was cut by 2 bases, the J end by 0 bases, with 12 bases between. The CDR3 DNA, read in part, is TGCGCCAGCAGCTTTTCGCCAACCGGCTCCTACGAG. Amino acids: CASSFSPTGSYE. The full-length CDR3 reads as CASSFSPTGSYEQYF.

Comment on this clone: From the germline J gene comes the end of the CDR3, since the read stops 3 residues before it. The chain is built from TRBV5-4 and TRBJ2-5; TRBD2 agrees at 7 bases. In germline, CDR1 is SGHNT, CDR2 YYREEE (reference sequence). This CDR3 has 14 amino acids. Unmatched junction bases numbered 6, after V lost 3 bases and J lost 4 bases. CDR3 bases read: TGTGCCAGCAGCTCCCGACTAGCAGGAGAGACC. As protein: CASSSRLAGET. The whole CDR3 sequence is CASSSRLAGETQYF.

As concerns this clone: The CDR3 is cut off 3 residues early in the read; its end comes from the germline J gene. J is TRBJ1-3 and V is TRBV11-3, with unresolved D. The germline gives CDR1 SGHNT, CDR2 YENEEA. CDR3 length equals 15 residues. V lost 5 bases, J lost 1 base, and 12 bases lay in between. Partial CDR3 DNA: TGTGCCAGCAGCGTAGCCGGTGGTTCTGGAAACACC. Its protein is CASSVAGGSGNT. The whole CDR3 sequence is CASSVAGGSGNTIYF.

A remark on this clone: The CDR3 goes on 3 residues after the read ends, and that part is filled in from the germline J gene. The V gene is TRBV18, the J gene TRBJ1-2, with D maybe TRBD1 (5 bases). This CDR3 spans 14 amino acids. Looked up from germline, CDR1 is KGHSH and CDR2 is LQKENI. The CDR3 spells CASSPSQGSDTYTF. CDR3 bases read: TGTGCCAGCTCACCATCGCAGGGCTCAGATACC. Filled out from reference TRBV18 and TRBJ1-2, the complete variable domain reads NAGVMQNPRHLVRRRGQEARLRCSPMKGHSHVYWYRQLPEEGLKFMVYLQKENIIDESGMPKERFSAEFPKEGPSILRIQQVVRGDSAAYFCASSPSQGSDTYTFGSGTRLTVV.

About this clone itself: Read coverage stops 3 residues before the CDR3 terminus; the germline J gene supplies the remainder. This rearrangement joins TRBV4-2 to TRBJ1-4; D is possibly TRBD1 (6 bases). V lost 0 bases, J lost 9 bases, and 8 bases lay in between. Germline V gene lookup returns CDR1 LGHNA and CDR2 YNFKEQ. This CDR3 has 13 residues. This chain's CDR3 is CASSQETGQKLFF. CDR3 DNA, as far as it was read: TGTGCCAGCAGCCAAGAAACAGGGCAAAAA.

A word on this clone: The read stops 3 residues short of the end of the CDR3; the missing end is completed from the germline J gene. V is TRBV5-4 and J is TRBJ1-1; 7 bases are shared with TRBD1. From germline, CDR1 is SGHNT and CDR2 YYREEE (reference sequence). The CDR3 extends over 14 amino acids. After removal of 0 bases from V and 6 bases from J, the junction contained 5 bases not matched to a gene. The CDR3 is CASSLGEGAAEAFF. The covered CDR3 bases are TGTGCCAGCAGCTTGGGGGAGGGGGCAGCTGAA.